This TCR beta chain was obtained from a study of STAT5B mutations in CD4+ large granular lymphocyte leukemia. For the study at large: Among healthy donors, a particular HLA allele went with more CDR3 'QG' motifs.

The length of the CDR3 is 16 residues. The V gene's germline CDR1 is SGHTA and CDR2 FQGNSA. V was shortened by 2 bases and J by 2 bases, with 15 bases between the two germline ends. The assay was immunoSEQ multiplex PCR, and TCRdb's table has in-frame clones only and misses some. This table has tens of thousands of clones, approximately 80% appearing once. Sequencing was performed on CD4+ T cells from blood buffy coats. The chain is built from TRBV7-2 and TRBJ1-2; D is undetermined. The clonotype comes from a human donor in good health. CDR3 coding DNA: TGTGCCAGCAGCTTATCAGGAACCGGCGGGAACTATGGCTACACCTTC. The encoded protein is CASSLSGTGGNYGYTF.